This T cell receptor (beta chain) was sequenced for a study of radiation and T cells in renal cell carcinoma. Study-wide results and caveats: Top tumor clonotypes rose in blood 2 weeks post-radiation, then contracted.

Time point here: blood 2 weeks post-SBRT. Specified treatment: 15 Gy SBRT to primary tumor, nephrectomy 4 weeks later. Blood was sampled at baseline, 2 weeks and 4 weeks after SBRT. Only in-frame clones appear in the TCRdb table, and some are missing; sequencing was by immunoSEQ multiplex PCR. The table shows 45,000 to 55,000 clones, with approximately 80% occurring only once. Comment on this clone: Its antigen is still unknown.

This TCR was recovered from a woman in her seventies with renal cell carcinoma. Sequencing was performed on blood, taken from a patient whose treatment included radiotherapy and nephrectomy.

CDR3: CASSQQGLGTEAFF. The CDR3 DNA follows: TGCGCCAGCAGCCAGCAGGGGTTAGGCACTGAAGCTTTCTTT. The chain employs TRBV5-1 and TRBJ1-1; tentatively, D is TRBD1 (6 bases). V lost 4 bases and J lost 4, with 14 bases in between. In germline, CDR1 is SGHRS, CDR2 YFSETQ. This CDR3 has 14 amino acids.